This TCR beta chain was captured by sequencing in a study of blood T cell repertoires in COVID-19. About the research overall: Nucleic acid was either cDNA or gDNA, and it came from T cells, B-cell-depleted T cells, or PBMCs.

The germline V gene has CDR1 LGHDT and CDR2 YNNKEL (reference sequence). The CDR3 extends over 12 amino acids. Losses at the gene ends were 7 bases for V and 7 bases for J; bases not matched to a gene: 5. In the original analysis: Researchers report that nucleated cell counts were estimated from reference gene primer amplification. TCRdb's copy holds only in-frame clones and misses some; the assay was immunoSEQ multiplex PCR. That table is the source of V, J and clone size, and D and trimming were worked out from the DNA. The sample has roughly 410,000 clones; 80% to 90% are singletons. Enrollment of patients from Seattle took place during active infection, with longitudinal follow-up.

Sequencing was carried out using peripheral blood. The chain joins TRBV3-1 (or the pseudogene TRBV3-2) to TRBJ1-2; 8 nucleotides line up with TRBD1. The clonotype was recovered from an older woman with COVID-19, enrolled during active disease. This chain's CDR3 is CASTGTGGGYTF. DNA for the CDR3: TGTGCCAGCACCGGTACAGGGGGTGGCTACACCTTC.